Presented here are 5 T cell receptor beta chains from one specimen sequenced in a study of cytomegalovirus exposure and HLA in healthy donors. Primers included in the PCR were 60 Vbeta and 13 Jbeta primers. Assay used: immunoSEQ multiplex PCR; TCRdb lists only in-frame clones, some missing. This sample's table reports 160,000 or so clones. What was sequenced was PBMCs. The receptors shown here come from a man in his thirties or forties in good health and CMV-seronegative.

The chain combines TRBV5-4 with TRBJ1-2; no clear D gene. Germline V lookup: CDR1 SGHNT, CDR2 YYREEE (reference sequence). Deletions cut 0 bases from V and 7 bases from J, with 7 bases between. This CDR3 contains 12 residues. The CDR3 DNA is TGTGCCAGCAGCTTGGACAGTCGTGGCTACACCTTC. Its protein product is CASSLDSRGYTF.

The chain couples TRBV11-3 to TRBJ1-1; D remains unclear. Trimming took off 5 bases at V and 2 bases at J, with 12 bases between the two ends. CDR3 length equals 14 residues. CDR1 and CDR2 (germline): SGHNT, YENEEA. The CDR3 reads CASSLQQLNTEAFF. Written as DNA, the CDR3 is TGTGCCAGCAGCCTACAACAGCTTAACACTGAAGCTTTCTTT.

The V and J genes are TRBV4-1 and TRBJ1-2; 10 nucleotides align to TRBD1. This CDR3 comprises 18 residues. The V and J ends lost 3 bases and 2 bases, in that order; junction bases with no gene match: 12. Germline CDR1 is MGHRA and CDR2 is YSYEKL. CDR3 coding DNA: TGCGCCAGCAGCCAGCCGGGACAGGGGCTGCGGCTCAACTATGGCTACACCTTC. It is translated as CASSQPGQGLRLNYGYTF.

V usage is TRBV28 and J usage is TRBJ1-5, with 12 bases identical to TRBD1. The ends lost 3 bases at V and 3 bases at J; junction bases unmatched: 12. CDR1 is MDHEN and CDR2 is SYDVKM in the germline V gene. The CDR3 totals 19 residues. This CDR3 reads CASSLITGTGGVYNQPQHF. The CDR3 coding sequence is TGTGCCAGCAGTTTGATAACCGGGACAGGGGGCGTCTACAATCAGCCCCAGCATTTT.

CDR3 region: CASSYQDRGYGYTF. CDR3 bases: TGTGCCAGCAGTTATCAGGACAGGGGCTATGGCTACACCTTC. The V and J genes are TRBV6-5 and TRBJ1-2; 9 bases match TRBD1. Unmatched junction bases numbered 3, after V lost 3 bases and J lost 4 bases. Germline-derived CDR1 and CDR2 are MNHEY and SVGAGI. There are 14 residues in the CDR3.